The 32 T cell receptor beta chains in this list originate from one sample, sequenced in a study of T cells in Graves' hyperthyroidism and ophthalmopathy. Amplified regions were TCR beta CDR3 sequences from RNA transcripts. During a first-round RT-PCR of the TCR CDR3, the HTBI primer set was used. TCRdb called the multiplex PCR reads again in MiXCR, with one record for every CDR3 protein. This repertoire shows some 700,000 distinct CDR3 sequences, 15% to 20% found once; its top ten account for roughly 16%. Sequenced: blood. Source of these receptors: a man aged 45-65 years with Graves' hyperthyroidism.

This clonotype was found a few times. The V and J genes are TRBV6-2 or TRBV6-3 and TRBJ1-6; 7 bases are a match to TRBD1. The CDR3 totals 16 residues. Germline-derived CDR1 and CDR2 are MNHEY and SVGEGT. Trimming at V came to 5 bases and at J to 3 bases, leaving 7 bases not matched to a gene. The CDR3 sequence: CASSARRDSYNSPLHF. The CDR3 DNA sequence: TGTGCCAGCAGTGCACGCCGGGACAGCTATAATTCACCCCTCCACTTT.

This clonotype occurred many times. V is TRBV7-2 and J is TRBJ1-6; 7 bases fit TRBD1. The CDR3 loop spans 16 amino acids. V lost 3 bases, J lost 10 bases, and 12 bases stayed unmatched. Per germline, CDR1 SGHTA and CDR2 FQGNSA. CDR3 amino acids: CASSLGSPRQGSPLHF. The CDR3, as DNA: TGTGCCAGCAGCTTGGGGTCCCCCAGACAGGGATCACCCCTCCACTTT.

This sequence joins TRBV9 and TRBJ2-2; 8 positions agree with TRBD2. This CDR3 has 17 residues. The V gene end was trimmed by 3 bases and the J gene end by 4 bases; junction bases not matched to a gene: 11. Per germline, CDR1 SGDLS and CDR2 YYNGEE. CDR3 loop: CASSGASGRRSTGELFF. As DNA, the CDR3 is TGTGCCAGCAGCGGGGCTAGCGGGCGAAGGAGCACCGGGGAGCTGTTTTTT.

This chain joins TRBV30 and TRBJ1-2; D gene uncertain. The CDR3 has 16 residues. The germline CDR1 and CDR2 sequences are GTSNPN and SVGIG (reference sequence). Trimming took 0 bases from V and 3 from J, leaving 17 bases between them. CDR3 amino acids: CAWSVKVRSWYYGYTF. The CDR3 DNA is TGTGCCTGGAGTGTAAAGGTTCGGAGCTGGTACTATGGCTACACCTTC.

Details on this clonotype: A much larger clonotype is one base distant, so this may be a read error. This sequence joins TRBV11-3 and TRBJ2-1; D is perhaps TRBD1 (6 bases). The CDR3 is made up of 18 amino acids. From germline, CDR1 is SGHNT and CDR2 YENEEA. Between the trimmed V and J ends, which lost 1 base and 9 bases, there was a span of 25 bases. The CDR3 nucleotides are TGTGCCAGCAGCTTAGGGGTTTTTAGGCAGGGGAGTTCAGGTGAGCAGTTCTTC. As protein: CASSLGVFRQGSSGEQFF.

This chain joins TRBV24-1 and TRBJ1-2; maybe TRBD1 (5 bases). The CDR3 contains 13 residues. Germline CDR1 and CDR2: KGHDR and SFDVKD. V gave up 7 bases and J gave up 2 bases, with 10 bases separating them. For the CDR3, the DNA is TGTGCCACCAGAGGAGGGGCCAACTATGGCTACACCTTC. Translating gives CATRGGANYGYTF.

This clonotype has ten or more counts. This chain connects TRBV2 to TRBJ2-3, with TRBD1 matching 8 bases. V was clipped by 3 bases and J by 3 bases; unmatched bases: 5. The CDR3 contains 15 residues. The V gene's germline CDR1 is SNHLY and CDR2 FYNNEI. The CDR3 DNA is TGTGCCAGCAGTGACCAGGGACAGGCAACAGATACGCAGTATTTT. It translates to CASSDQGQATDTQYF.

This clonotype was counted many times. The chain's CDR3 is CASSLSTSGRYEQYF. The CDR3 DNA reads as TGTGCCAGCAGTTTAAGCACTAGCGGGAGGTACGAGCAGTACTTC. The chain has TRBV28 and TRBJ2-7, with 12 positions matching TRBD2. The length of the CDR3 is 15 residues. J was trimmed by 4 bases and V by 2 bases; bases with no gene match: 3. Germline CDR1 MDHEN, CDR2 SYDVKM.

This clonotype was recorded at least ten times. V gene TRBV13 combines with J gene TRBJ2-5; 9 bases are a match to TRBD2. The CDR3 covers 16 residues. Germline assignment: CDR1 PRHDT and CDR2 FYEKMQ (reference sequence). Losses at the gene ends were 5 bases for V and 0 bases for J; bases not matched to a gene: 7. CDR3 bases: TGTGCCAGCAGCCAAGGGGCGGGAGGGTACCAAGAGACCCAGTACTTC. Translated: CASSQGAGGYQETQYF.

This clonotype came up many times. The chain joins TRBV11-2 to TRBJ2-3; D not certain. V dropped 4 bases and J dropped 4 bases, with 15 bases sitting between them. This CDR3 comprises 15 residues. Germline CDR1 reads SGHAT; CDR2 reads FQNNGV. This CDR3 is CASSSVTTTADTQYF. CDR3 coding DNA: TGTGCCAGCAGCTCGGTCACCACCACCGCAGATACGCAGTATTTT.

This clonotype occurred a few times. V gene TRBV12-3 or TRBV12-4 combines with J gene TRBJ1-3; no clear D. There are 14 residues in the CDR3. Trimming left V 3 bases short and J 0 bases short, with 6 bases between. CDR3 DNA: TGTGCCAGCAGTTTCAGTTCCTCTGGAAACACCATATATTTT. It translates to CASSFSSSGNTIYF.

This clonotype has at least ten counts. This sequence joins TRBV5-1 and TRBJ1-2; perhaps TRBD1 as D (5 bases). The germline gives CDR1 SGHRS, CDR2 YFSETQ. CDR3 length: 13 amino acids. Trimming stripped 5 bases from V and 5 bases from J, with 13 bases between. The CDR3 region is CASRSGTEYGYTF. In DNA, the CDR3 is TGCGCCAGCAGATCCGGGACGGAATATGGCTACACCTTC.

The J gene is TRBJ1-3, the V gene TRBV5-8, with D perhaps TRBD1 (6 bases). The V end lost 0 bases, the J end lost 0 bases, and 10 bases lay between the germline ends. Looked up from germline, CDR1 is SGHTS and CDR2 is YDEGEE. The CDR3 has 16 amino acids. The CDR3 bases are TGTGCCAGCAGCTTGGAAGTAGGGGGCTCTGGAAACACCATATATTTT. It codes for CASSLEVGGSGNTIYF.

This clonotype was found many times. This chain uses TRBV28 with TRBJ1-6, with 7 positions matching TRBD1. The junction had 9 bases not matched to a gene; V was cut back by 3 bases and J by 10 bases. CDR3 size: 15 residues. Looked up from germline, CDR1 is MDHEN and CDR2 is SYDVKM. The CDR3 DNA is TGTGCCAGCAGTTTCCTTCAGGGGGTTCGGTCACCCCTCCACTTT. As protein: CASSFLQGVRSPLHF.

This clonotype was observed many times. The rearrangement joins TRBV29-1 to TRBJ2-1; possibly TRBD1 for D (5 bases). In germline, CDR1 is SQVTM, CDR2 ANQGSEA. V was cut by 2 bases and J by 2 bases, with 13 bases left in between. This CDR3 spans 15 amino acids. The CDR3 nucleotides read TGCAGCGTTGAACGTAGGGGATTACCCTACAATGAGCAGTTCTTC. Protein sequence: CSVERRGLPYNEQFF.

V and J are TRBV20-1 and TRBJ1-5; D uncertain. The CDR3 is 15 residues long. CDR1 is DFQATT, CDR2 SNEGSKA, per germline (reference sequence). V was pared by 1 base and J by 2 bases, with 12 bases between. For the CDR3, the DNA is TGCAGTGCTAGAGGTGCGGGCGACGGCAATCAGCCCCAGCATTTT. It specifies CSARGAGDGNQPQHF.

This clonotype has only a few counts. V and J are TRBV6-1 and TRBJ1-4; TRBD1 is a possible D gene (5 bases). Germline V gives CDR1 MNHNS, CDR2 SASEGT. CDR3 size: 13 residues. Trimming removed 7 bases at V and 4 bases at J, with 10 bases between. The CDR3 reads CASTGQLNEKLFF. The CDR3, as DNA: TGTGCCAGCACAGGACAACTTAATGAAAAACTGTTTTTT.

The table lists this clonotype with many counts. The chain recombines TRBV2 with TRBJ1-2; no reliable D call. The CDR3 loop spans 13 amino acids. Deletions cut 7 bases from V and 1 base from J, with 10 bases between. CDR1 and CDR2 from the germline V gene are SNHLY and FYNNEI. The CDR3 DNA follows: TGTGCCAGCACGGTGGGCAGTAACTATGGCTACACCTTC. As protein: CASTVGSNYGYTF. Full variable domain (missing parts from reference TRBV2 and TRBJ1-2): EPEVTQTPSHQVTQMGQEVILRCVPISNHLYFYWYRQILGQKVEFLVSFYNNEISEKSEIFDDQFSVERPDGSNFTLKIRSTKLEDSAMYFCASTVGSNYGYTFGSGTRLTVV.

V and J are TRBV30 and TRBJ1-2; D uncertain. This CDR3 contains 14 residues. CDR1 is GTSNPN, CDR2 SVGIG, per germline (reference sequence). Trimming cost V 3 bases and J 1 base, with 12 bases left between them. This chain's CDR3 is CAWSFRTVNYGYTF. In DNA form, the CDR3 reads TGTGCCTGGAGCTTCCGGACGGTTAACTATGGCTACACCTTC. The variable domain in full, completed from reference TRBV30 and TRBJ1-2, reads SQTIHQWPATLVQPVGSPLSLECTVEGTSNPNLYWYRQAAGRGLQLLFYSVGIGQISSEVPQNLSASRPQDRQFILSSKKLLLSDSGFYLCAWSFRTVNYGYTFGSGTRLTVV.

The chain employs TRBV6-5 and TRBJ1-5; D call uncertain. There are 16 residues in the CDR3. Germline CDR1 is MNHEY and CDR2 is SVGAGI. V was cut by 1 base and J by 0 bases, with 10 bases left in between. In DNA, the CDR3 is TGTGCCAGCAGTTACTGGCCACAAATTAGCAATCAGCCCCAGCATTTT. It codes for CASSYWPQISNQPQHF.

This clonotype was counted a few times. Likely a read error: the CDR3 ends without its conserved phenylalanine or tryptophan. The V and J genes are TRBV10-3 and TRBJ2-7; no firm D call. The CDR3 has 11 residues. Trimming took 4 bases from V and 2 from J, leaving 3 bases between them. CDR1 is ENHRY and CDR2 is SYGVKD in the germline V gene. The CDR3 spells CAISATYEQYS. The CDR3 DNA sequence: TGTGCCATCAGTGCCACCTACGAGCAGTACTCC.

This chain joins TRBV11-2 and TRBJ2-7; 12 positions match TRBD2. This CDR3 contains 17 residues. The V gene's germline CDR1 is SGHAT and CDR2 FQNNGV. V trimming: 3 bases; J trimming: 2 bases; junction bases outside the gene matches: 8. The CDR3 sequence is CASSLGLAGIKPYEQYF. The CDR3 region has the DNA TGTGCCAGCAGCTTGGGACTAGCGGGTATAAAACCCTACGAGCAGTACTTC.

This clonotype has more than one count but fewer than ten. The rearrangement joins TRBV10-3 to TRBJ2-2; a possible D gene is TRBD2 (6 bases). This CDR3 is 15 amino acids long. Trimming took off 7 bases at V and 6 bases at J, with 18 bases between the two ends. Germline V gene sequence: CDR1 ENHRY, CDR2 SYGVKD. CDR3 protein: CAIKGGDPAAGELFF. The CDR3 DNA is TGTGCCATCAAAGGAGGGGACCCCGCGGCCGGGGAGCTGTTTTTT.

This clonotype was detected ten times or more. This chain links TRBV3-1 with TRBJ2-7, with 12 bases aligning to TRBD2. The CDR3 is 14 amino acids. Germline loops: CDR1 LGHDT, CDR2 YNNKEL (reference sequence). V was pared by 4 bases and J by 5 bases, with 3 bases of the junction left unmatched. CDR3 in amino acids: CASSLTSGSNEQYF. Written as DNA, the CDR3 is TGTGCCAGCAGCCTGACTAGCGGGAGTAACGAGCAGTACTTC.

Many counts were recorded for this clonotype. The V call is TRBV7-9, the J call TRBJ2-7, with 8 bases lining up with TRBD2. Per germline, CDR1 SEHNR and CDR2 FQNEAQ (reference sequence). CDR3 length equals 18 residues. Trimming cost V 1 base and J 0 bases; bases outside gene matches: 11. The CDR3 is CASSLEGASGPRSYEQYF. Here the CDR3 DNA reads TGTGCCAGCAGCTTAGAAGGGGCTAGCGGGCCCCGCTCCTACGAGCAGTACTTC.

This chain uses TRBV5-1 with TRBJ2-1; D is undetermined. CDR1 is SGHRS and CDR2 is YFSETQ in the germline V gene. The V end lost 4 bases, the J end lost 0 bases, and 8 bases lay between the germline ends. The CDR3 has 14 amino acids. CDR3 bases: TGCGCCAGCAGCCAAGACTTCTCCTACAATGAGCAGTTCTTC. This codes for CASSQDFSYNEQFF.

The chain has TRBV19 and TRBJ1-1; 7 nucleotides agree with TRBD1. J was trimmed by 0 bases and V by 9 bases; bases with no gene match: 10. This CDR3 contains 15 residues. Germline CDR1 LNHDA, CDR2 SQIVND (reference sequence). The CDR3 coding sequence is TGTGCCAGCCCACCAGGGGGTAAATTGAACACTGAAGCTTTCTTT. It codes for CASPPGGKLNTEAFF.

This clonotype has a handful of counts. V is TRBV7-9 and J is TRBJ2-1; possibly TRBD2 for D (6 bases). Germline-derived CDR1 and CDR2 are SEHNR and FQNEAQ (reference sequence). V was cut by 3 bases and J by 5 bases, with 14 bases left in between. The length of the CDR3 is 15 residues. DNA of the CDR3: TGTGCCAGCAGCTTGGAGGGATGGAAGGACAATGAGCAGTTCTTC. Protein: CASSLEGWKDNEQFF. Together with reference TRBV7-9 and TRBJ2-1, the CDR3 gives the full variable domain: DTGVSQNPRHKITKRGQNVTFRCDPISEHNRLYWYRQTLGQGPEFLTYFQNEAQLEKSRLLSDRFSAERPKGSFSTLEIQRTEQGDSAMYLCASSLEGWKDNEQFFGPGTRLTVL.

The sample holds a few counts of this clonotype. The chain is built from TRBV5-1 and TRBJ2-5; TRBD2 might be the D (6 bases). Trimming took 7 bases from V and 2 from J, leaving 15 bases between them. This CDR3 is built from 14 residues. Germline assignment: CDR1 SGHRS and CDR2 YFSETQ. The CDR3 nucleotides are TGCGCCAGCGCCCCTGGGACTCAACAAGAGACCCAGTACTTC. This encodes CASAPGTQQETQYF. Filled out from reference TRBV5-1 and TRBJ2-5, the complete variable domain reads KAGVTQTPRYLIKTRGQQVTLSCSPISGHRSVSWYQQTPGQGLQFLFEYFSETQRNKGNFPGRFSGRQFSNSRSEMNVSTLELGDSALYLCASAPGTQQETQYFGPGTRLLVL.

This clonotype was detected a few times. The chain employs TRBV20-1 and TRBJ2-1; 12 nucleotides agree with TRBD1. The CDR3 sequence is 14 residues long. Losses at the gene ends were 6 bases for V and 8 bases for J; bases not matched to a gene: 8. Germline V gives CDR1 DFQATT, CDR2 SNEGSKA (reference sequence). The CDR3 here is CSALRDRGPYEQFF. In DNA, the CDR3 is TGCAGTGCCCTGAGGGACAGGGGGCCCTATGAGCAGTTCTTC.

The table lists this clonotype with many counts. The chain uses TRBV28 and TRBJ2-7; D is perhaps TRBD2 (6 bases). The germline CDR1 and CDR2 sequences are MDHEN and SYDVKM. CDR3 length equals 17 residues. Trimming cost V 7 bases and J 0 bases, with 22 bases left between them. CDR3 sequence (DNA): TGTGCCAGCACCCCGGAGCTCTCGGCGGGATTCTCCTACGAGCAGTACTTC. This translates into CASTPELSAGFSYEQYF.

A few counts support this clonotype. This sequence joins TRBV19 and TRBJ2-3; D gene uncertain. The CDR3 contains 13 residues. V dropped 8 bases and J dropped 1 base, with 10 bases sitting between them. Germline V CDR1 and CDR2: LNHDA, SQIVND (reference sequence). The CDR3 DNA is TGTGCCAGTGGCGTGGGTGGCACAGATACGCAGTATTTT. It translates to CASGVGGTDTQYF.